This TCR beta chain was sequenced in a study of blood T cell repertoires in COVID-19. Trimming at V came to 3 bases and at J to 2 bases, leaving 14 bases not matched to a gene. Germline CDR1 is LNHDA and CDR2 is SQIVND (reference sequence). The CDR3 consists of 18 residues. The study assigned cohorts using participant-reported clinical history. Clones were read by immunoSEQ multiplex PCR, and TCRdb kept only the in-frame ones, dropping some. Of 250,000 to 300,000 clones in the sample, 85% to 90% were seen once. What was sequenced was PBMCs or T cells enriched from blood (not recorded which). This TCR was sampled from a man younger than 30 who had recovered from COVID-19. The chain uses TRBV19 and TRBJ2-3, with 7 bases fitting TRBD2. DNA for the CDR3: TGTGCCAGTAGTATCCCATCATCCTGGCGGGGGAACACAGATACGCAGTATTTT. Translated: CASSIPSSWRGNTDTQYF. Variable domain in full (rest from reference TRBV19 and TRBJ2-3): DGGITQSPKYLFRKEGQNVTLSCEQNLNHDAMYWYRQDPGQGLRLIYYSQIVNDFQKGDIAEGYSVSREKKESFPLTVTSAQKNPTAFYLCASSIPSSWRGNTDTQYFGPGTRLTVL.